The subject of this entry is one TCR beta chain. Original processing methods: Amplification of reference gene primers was used by the study to estimate nucleated cell counts. The table came from immunoSEQ multiplex PCR; TCRdb's copy has only in-frame clones and leaves some out. V and J calls and clone size are given by that table; D and trimming were obtained from the DNA. Here the sample spans approximately 220,000 clones, around four fifths being singletons. The data were obtained in a study of blood T cell repertoires in COVID-19. On the study more broadly: Acute and convalescent COVID-19 samples came from the United States, Italy and Spain.

Trimming took 4 bases from V and 5 from J, leaving 15 bases between them. The CDR3 length is 14 residues. The germline gives CDR1 SGHNT, CDR2 YYREEE (reference sequence). The rearrangement links TRBV5-4 to TRBJ2-5, with a possible D match to TRBD2 (5 bases). The sequence came from a man aged 35-49 years with acute or convalescent COVID-19. The sample comprised peripheral blood. The CDR3 nucleotides read TGTGCCAGCAGCCCACGAGTCAGAGGGGAGACCCAGTACTTC. Translation gives CASSPRVRGETQYF.